These 22 T cell receptor beta chains share one sample of origin, sequenced in a study of shared clonotypes between healthy human individuals. Here immunoSEQ multiplex PCR was the method, and the copy in TCRdb shows in-frame clones only, minus some. The table includes over 2 million clones, 85% to 95% detected once. Sequenced material: naive CD4+ T cells from PBMCs. Specified subset: CD45RA+ positively selected. The receptors come from a man younger than 35 in good health. Some clones in this sample may be carry-over from other donors' samples.

The rearrangement links TRBV14 to TRBJ2-7, with D uncertain. Germline CDR1 SGHDN, CDR2 FVKESK. The CDR3 is 16 amino acids. Trimming pared 4 bases from V and 2 bases from J, leaving 18 bases between. The CDR3 is CASSPPGRARAYEQYF. DNA for the CDR3: TGTGCCAGCAGCCCCCCGGGCCGGGCCAGAGCCTACGAGCAGTACTTC.

The V gene is TRBV7-2, the J gene TRBJ2-2; the match to TRBD2 covers 9 bases. Germline CDR1 SGHTA, CDR2 FQGNSA. CDR3 size: 16 residues. J lost 2 bases, V lost 5 bases, and 6 bases had no gene match. The CDR3 region is CASSLLAGPNTGELFF. CDR3 bases: TGTGCCAGCAGCCTGCTAGCGGGACCTAACACCGGGGAGCTGTTTTTT.

This rearrangement joins TRBV2 to TRBJ2-1; TRBD2 matches at 8 bases. The ends lost 4 bases at V and 2 bases at J; junction bases unmatched: 7. This CDR3 is 16 amino acids long. Looked up from germline, CDR1 is SNHLY and CDR2 is FYNNEI. The CDR3 region has the DNA TGTGCCAGCAGTGGAACTAGCGGCCAAGCCTACAATGAGCAGTTCTTC. It codes for CASSGTSGQAYNEQFF.

J is TRBJ1-1 and V is TRBV5-5; tentatively, D is TRBD1 (6 bases). The V gene's germline CDR1 is SGHKS and CDR2 YYEKEE (reference sequence). This CDR3 is built from 15 residues. Deletions cut 3 bases from V and 1 base from J, with 13 bases between. This chain's CDR3 is CASSSGHLRNTEAFF. CDR3 DNA sequence: TGTGCCAGCAGCTCGGGACACCTGAGGAACACTGAAGCTTTCTTT.

Turning to this clone: Distinct nucleotide sequences in the sample also encode this CDR3. The chain combines TRBV7-3 with TRBJ2-1, with D possibly being TRBD1 (5 bases). The CDR3 covers 12 residues. The V end was cut by 5 bases, the J end by 5 bases, with 7 bases between. Germline-derived CDR1 and CDR2 are SGHTA and FQGTGA. CDR3 residues: CASSLQDNEQFF. The CDR3 DNA reads TGTGCCAGCAGCCTACAGGACAATGAGCAGTTCTTC.

V usage is TRBV9 and J usage is TRBJ2-5, with 12 bases that match TRBD2. V shed 0 bases and J 11 bases; nucleotides not matched to a gene: 2. The CDR3 is 13 amino acids. The germline gives CDR1 SGDLS, CDR2 YYNGEE. The CDR3 reads CASSVGLAGEQYF. Here the CDR3 DNA reads TGTGCCAGCAGCGTAGGACTAGCGGGAGAGCAGTACTTC.

The chain joins TRBV7-3 to TRBJ2-3; D not certain. The CDR3 contains 14 residues. CDR1 and CDR2 (germline): SGHTA, FQGTGA. Trimming cost V 5 bases and J 2 bases, with 11 bases left between them. This chain's CDR3 is CASSLIRATDTQYF. The CDR3 DNA is TGTGCCAGCAGCCTAATCCGGGCCACAGATACGCAGTATTTT.

The chain carries TRBV9 and TRBJ2-1, with 7 bases that match TRBD1. From germline, CDR1 is SGDLS and CDR2 YYNGEE. The CDR3 loop spans 16 amino acids. J gave up 4 bases and V 1 base, and 8 bases lay outside the gene matches. CDR3 sequence: CASSVLGTARYNEQFF. Written as DNA, the CDR3 is TGTGCCAGCAGCGTACTCGGGACAGCAAGATACAATGAGCAGTTCTTC.

This chain uses TRBV5-1 with TRBJ2-1; D remains unclear. V was shortened by 1 base and J by 6 bases, with 14 bases between the two germline ends. The CDR3 is 15 residues long. CDR1 and CDR2 (germline): SGHRS, YFSETQ. CDR3 DNA: TGCGCCAGCAGCTTGATAGATGGCATGGTCAATGAGCAGTTCTTC. Residues: CASSLIDGMVNEQFF.

The chain combines TRBV7-2 with TRBJ2-7; D is unclear. Trimming stripped 4 bases from V and 4 bases from J, with 14 bases between. There are 14 residues in the CDR3. The germline V gene encodes CDR1 SGHTA and CDR2 FQGNSA. The CDR3 protein is CASSSPHRVYEQYF. The CDR3 DNA sequence: TGTGCCAGCAGCTCACCCCATCGCGTATACGAGCAGTACTTC.

V is TRBV18 and J is TRBJ2-1, with TRBD1 matching 7 bases. The CDR3 extends over 16 amino acids. V gave up 8 bases and J gave up 3 bases; unmatched junction bases: 13. Germline V gives CDR1 KGHSH, CDR2 LQKENI. In nucleotides, the CDR3 is TGTGCCAGCACTCTAAAAACAGGGGAAGTCTACAATGAGCAGTTCTTC. Its protein is CASTLKTGEVYNEQFF.

V usage is TRBV21-1 and J usage is TRBJ1-3; the table names TRBD1, a call not compared with the DNA. TRBV21-1 corresponds to a pseudogene. CDR3 length: 16 residues. CDR3 in amino acids: CASSKGGQQAGNTIYF. The CDR3 DNA is TGTGCCAGCAGCAAAGGGGGACAGCAAGCTGGAAACACCATATATTTT.

The V and J genes are TRBV20-1 and TRBJ1-3; D ambiguous. V was clipped by 6 bases and J by 7 bases, with 10 bases between them. The CDR3 contains 11 residues. Germline V gene lookup returns CDR1 DFQATT and CDR2 SNEGSKA (reference sequence). CDR3 nucleotides: TGCAGTGCGGGCCTCGGGAACACCATATATTTT. Its translation is CSAGLGNTIYF.

This chain connects TRBV5-4 to TRBJ1-4; TRBD1 matches at 10 bases. J was trimmed by 8 bases and V by 5 bases; bases with no gene match: 6. In germline, CDR1 is SGHNT, CDR2 YYREEE (reference sequence). The CDR3 length is 14 residues. CDR3 bases: TGTGCCAGCAGTCTCGGGACAGGGGTCGAAAAACTGTTTTTT. As protein: CASSLGTGVEKLFF.

V gene TRBV9 combines with J gene TRBJ2-7; D gene uncertain. Germline V gives CDR1 SGDLS, CDR2 YYNGEE. There are 12 residues in the CDR3. V was cut by 1 base and J by 6 bases, with 8 bases left in between. The CDR3 region is CASSVPTGEQYF. The CDR3 nucleotides read TGTGCCAGCAGCGTACCCACCGGCGAGCAGTACTTC.

The chain combines TRBV19 with TRBJ1-1; D is undetermined. The CDR3 has 15 amino acids. With 1 base removed from V and 0 bases from J, the gap between germline ends came to 9 bases. Germline V gives CDR1 LNHDA, CDR2 SQIVND (reference sequence). The CDR3 region is CASSIGPTVNTEAFF. The CDR3 region has the DNA TGTGCCAGTAGTATAGGGCCGACGGTGAACACTGAAGCTTTCTTT.

Comments on this clone: Distinct nucleotide sequences in the sample also encode this CDR3. V and J are TRBV5-1 and TRBJ2-5, with no clear D. The CDR3 sequence is 13 residues long. Between the trimmed V and J ends, which lost 0 bases and 2 bases, there was a span of 5 bases. CDR1 SGHRS and CDR2 YFSETQ come from the germline V gene. CDR3: CASSLVVQETQYF. In DNA form, the CDR3 reads TGCGCCAGCAGCTTGGTGGTTCAAGAGACCCAGTACTTC.

The chain carries TRBV6-6 and TRBJ2-7; the D call may be TRBD1 or TRBD2 (5 bases each). The germline gives CDR1 MNHNY, CDR2 SVGAGI (reference sequence). The CDR3 covers 13 residues. Deletions cut 7 bases from V and 3 bases from J, with 13 bases between. The CDR3 reads CASTRDLNYEQYF. CDR3 bases: TGTGCCAGCACACGGGACCTCAACTACGAGCAGTACTTC.

The CDR3 reads CSGVKNIQYF. CDR3 coding DNA: TGCAGTGGGGTCAAAAACATTCAGTACTTC. This chain uses TRBV20-1 with TRBJ2-4; no definite D call. This CDR3 comprises 10 residues. Germline V gene lookup returns CDR1 DFQATT and CDR2 SNEGSKA (reference sequence). Trimming stripped 7 bases from V and 3 bases from J, with 4 bases between.

In its sample, this clone was seen once. The chain is built from TRBV4-1 and TRBJ2-5, with TRBD2 matching 12 bases. After removal of 5 bases from V and 4 bases from J, the junction contained 8 bases not matched to a gene. CDR3 length: 16 residues. In germline, CDR1 is MGHRA, CDR2 YSYEKL. CDR3 DNA sequence: TGCGCCAGCAGCGGGGGACTAGCGGGTATCGGAGAGACCCAGTACTTC. Encoded protein: CASSGGLAGIGETQYF.

The rearrangement links TRBV28 to TRBJ2-7, with D possibly being TRBD2 (7 bases). Per germline, CDR1 MDHEN and CDR2 SYDVKM. Deletions cut 8 bases from V and 4 bases from J, with 18 bases between. The CDR3 sequence is 14 residues long. The CDR3 loop is CASGGGGRIYEQYF. CDR3 in DNA: TGTGCCAGCGGAGGGGGGGGGCGGATTTACGAGCAGTACTTC.

This chain links TRBV5-1 with TRBJ2-5; the match to TRBD2 covers 16 bases. The CDR3 covers 17 residues. Trimming cost V 3 bases and J 5 bases; bases outside gene matches: 7. The germline V gene has CDR1 SGHRS and CDR2 YFSETQ. As DNA, the CDR3 is TGCGCCAGCAGCTGGGGACTAGCGGGAGGGCCGGGGGAGACCCAGTACTTC. It translates to CASSWGLAGGPGETQYF.